Listed below are T cell receptor beta chains from one sample, sequenced in a study of response to subunit inactivated influenza vaccine. TCRdb itself ran the RT-PCR reads through MiXCR, one entry per CDR3 protein. The sample shows 500,000 to 600,000 distinct CDR3 sequences, approximately 7.6% of them seen only once. The starting material was PBMCs from blood, obtained 23 months after vaccination. The origin of the receptors is a man between 50 and 75 years old who received an inactivated influenza vaccine. Both conserved end residues are part of each CDR3. D genes are given only for firm matches. A row's size may be missing; if present it is once, few, many or a size class.

V	D	size	J	DNA	CDR3
TRBV21-1	NA	NA	TRBJ2-7	NA	CARCPCSYEQYF
TRBV6-5	TRBD1	many	TRBJ1-4	TGTGCCAGCAGTTTAACAGGGGGCAGCGGTGAAAAACTGTTTTTT	CASSLTGGSGEKLFF
TRBV12-3/TRBV12-4	TRBD1	NA	TRBJ2-2	TGTGCCAGCAGGTTTCAGGGGGCCGACACCGGGGAGCTGTTTTTT	CASRFQGADTGELFF
TRBV20-1	NA	many	TRBJ1-2	TGCAGTGCCACCCCCGTCGGGGGGTTAGTGGGCTATGGCTACACCTTC	CSATPVGGLVGYGYTF
TRBV5-1	TRBD1	many	TRBJ1-6	TGCGCCAGCAGCGAATGGACAGGGGGTAATTCACCCCTCCACTTT	CASSEWTGGNSPLHF
TRBV5-1	NA	few	TRBJ2-3	TGCGCCAGCAGCTTGGATGCAGGGATCACAGATACGCAGTATTTT	CASSLDAGITDTQYF
TRBV6-1	NA	many	TRBJ2-5	TGTGCCAGCAGTAGGACAGCCCAAGAGACCCAGTACTTC	CASSRTAQETQYF
TRBV10-3	TRBD1	NA	TRBJ2-7	TGTGCCATCAGTGCCCGGGACAGGGTCGGGTACGAGCAGTACTTC	CAISARDRVGYEQYF
TRBV12-3/TRBV12-4	NA	many	TRBJ1-1	TGTGCCAGCAGGCTAACACAGGTTAACACTGAAGCTTTCTTT	CASRLTQVNTEAFF
TRBV29-1	TRBD1	many	TRBJ2-2	TGCAGCGCTTCTGCCACAGGACAGGGGTTTTCCGGGGAGCTGTTTTTT	CSASATGQGFSGELFF
TRBV15	NA	few	TRBJ2-3	TGTGCCACCAGCAGACCCTCCCTGGGGTTCCGATCAGATACGCAGTATTTT	CATSRPSLGFRSDTQYF
TRBV28	NA	few	TRBJ1-1	TGTGCCAGCAGTTTCTGGAAGTTACGGAGGGGCGCGGATGAAGCTTTCTTT	CASSFWKLRRGADEAFF
TRBV4-2	NA	many	TRBJ1-4	TGTGCCAGCAGCCAAGATCAGGACGGATATGAAAAACTGTTTTTT	CASSQDQDGYEKLFF
TRBV4-1	TRBD2	few	TRBJ2-7	TGCGCCAGCAGCCAAGATAGGACTAGCGGACAATACGAGCAGTACTTC	CASSQDRTSGQYEQYF
TRBV29-1	NA	NA	TRBJ2-5	TGCAGCGTTGAGTGGCCCGGGCTAGCCCAAGAGACCCAGTACTTT	CSVEWPGLAQETQYF
TRBV28	NA	many	TRBJ2-7	TGTGCCAGCAGTTCCCAGGACTTTCTGAGCTCCTACGAGCAGTACTTC	CASSSQDFLSSYEQYF